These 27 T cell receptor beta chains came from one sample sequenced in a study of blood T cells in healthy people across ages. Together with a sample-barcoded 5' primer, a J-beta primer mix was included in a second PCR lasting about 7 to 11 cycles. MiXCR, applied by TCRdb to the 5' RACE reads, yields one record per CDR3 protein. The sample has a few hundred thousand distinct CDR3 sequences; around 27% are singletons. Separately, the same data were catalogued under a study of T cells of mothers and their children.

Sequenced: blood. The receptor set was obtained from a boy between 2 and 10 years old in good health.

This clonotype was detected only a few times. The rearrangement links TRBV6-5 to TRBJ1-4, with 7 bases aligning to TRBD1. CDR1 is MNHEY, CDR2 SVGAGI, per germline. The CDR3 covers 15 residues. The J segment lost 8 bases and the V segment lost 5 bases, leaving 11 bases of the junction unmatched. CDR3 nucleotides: TGTGCCAGCAGTGTAACAGGGGCAAAGAGGGAAAAACTGTTTTTT. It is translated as CASSVTGAKREKLFF.

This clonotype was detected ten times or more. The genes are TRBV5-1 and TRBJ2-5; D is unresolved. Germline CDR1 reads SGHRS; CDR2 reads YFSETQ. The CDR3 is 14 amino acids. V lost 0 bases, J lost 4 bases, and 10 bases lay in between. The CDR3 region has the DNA TGCGCCAGCAGCTTGGCCGGAAACGGAGAGACCCAGTACTTC. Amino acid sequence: CASSLAGNGETQYF.

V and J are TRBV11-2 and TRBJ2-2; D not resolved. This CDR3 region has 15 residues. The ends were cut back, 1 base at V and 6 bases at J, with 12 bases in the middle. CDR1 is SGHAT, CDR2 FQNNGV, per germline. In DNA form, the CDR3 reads TGTGCCAGCAGCTTAGGTCCGAGTGCGGCCGGGGAGCTGTTTTTT. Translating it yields CASSLGPSAAGELFF.

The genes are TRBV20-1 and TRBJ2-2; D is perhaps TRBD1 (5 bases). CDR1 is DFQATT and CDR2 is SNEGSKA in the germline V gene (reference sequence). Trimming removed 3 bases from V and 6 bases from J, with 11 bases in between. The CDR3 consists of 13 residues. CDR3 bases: TGCAGTGCTAGGCAGGGTAGGGCCGGGGAGCTGTTTTTT. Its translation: CSARQGRAGELFF.

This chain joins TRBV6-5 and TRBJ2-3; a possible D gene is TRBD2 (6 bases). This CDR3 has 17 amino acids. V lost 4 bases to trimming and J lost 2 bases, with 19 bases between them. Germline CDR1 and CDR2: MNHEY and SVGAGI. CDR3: CASSSLEERVLTDTQYF. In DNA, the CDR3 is TGTGCCAGCAGTTCCCTTGAGGAGCGGGTCCTCACAGATACGCAGTATTTT.

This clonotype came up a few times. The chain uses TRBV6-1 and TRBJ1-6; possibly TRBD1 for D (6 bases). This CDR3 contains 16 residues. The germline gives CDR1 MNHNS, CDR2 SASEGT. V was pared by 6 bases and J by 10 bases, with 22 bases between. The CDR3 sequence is CASSRGRGGARSPLHF. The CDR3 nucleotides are TGTGCCAGCAGCCGGGGCCGTGGGGGGGCTAGGTCACCCCTCCACTTT.

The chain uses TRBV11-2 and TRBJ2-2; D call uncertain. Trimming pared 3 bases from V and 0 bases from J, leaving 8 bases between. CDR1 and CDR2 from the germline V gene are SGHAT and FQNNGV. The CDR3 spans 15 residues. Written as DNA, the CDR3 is TGTGCCAGCAGCTTGAGGCCGGCGAACACCGGGGAGCTGTTTTTT. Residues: CASSLRPANTGELFF.

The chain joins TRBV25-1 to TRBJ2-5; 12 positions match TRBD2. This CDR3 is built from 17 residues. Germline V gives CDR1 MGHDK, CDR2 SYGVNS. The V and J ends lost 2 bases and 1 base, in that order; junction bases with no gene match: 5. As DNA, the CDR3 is TGTGCCAGCAGTGAACTAGCGGGGGGGCCCGGCCAAGAGACCCAGTACTTC. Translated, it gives CASSELAGGPGQETQYF.

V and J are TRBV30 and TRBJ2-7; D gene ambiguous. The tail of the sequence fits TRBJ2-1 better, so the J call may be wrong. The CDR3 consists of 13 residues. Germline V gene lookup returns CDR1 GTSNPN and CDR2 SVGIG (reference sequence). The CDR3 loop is CAWELGQNNEQFF. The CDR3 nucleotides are TGTGCCTGGGAATTAGGGCAGAACAATGAGCAGTTCTTC.

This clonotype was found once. In nucleotides, the CDR3 is TGTGCCAGCAGCCAAGGAGGGACCCACGGGGGTGAGCAGTTCTTC. It encodes CASSQGGTHGGEQFF. The chain couples TRBV4-2 to TRBJ2-1, with D tentatively TRBD2 (6 bases). The V end lost 1 base, the J end lost 9 bases, and 16 bases lay between the germline ends. The CDR3 loop spans 15 amino acids. Germline CDR1 and CDR2: LGHNA and YNFKEQ.

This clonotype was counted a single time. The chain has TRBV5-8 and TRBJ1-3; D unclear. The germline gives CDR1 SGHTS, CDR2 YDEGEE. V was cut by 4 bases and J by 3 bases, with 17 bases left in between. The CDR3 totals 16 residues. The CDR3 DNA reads TGTGCCAGCAGCGCCGGAGGCCCCTGGAGTGGAAACACCATATATTTT. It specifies CASSAGGPWSGNTIYF. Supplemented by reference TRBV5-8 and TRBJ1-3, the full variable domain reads EAGVTQSPTHLIKTRGQQATLRCSPISGHTSVYWYQQALGLGLQFLLWYDEGEERNRGNFPPRFSGRQFPNYSSELNVNALELEDSALYLCASSAGGPWSGNTIYFGEGSWLTVV.

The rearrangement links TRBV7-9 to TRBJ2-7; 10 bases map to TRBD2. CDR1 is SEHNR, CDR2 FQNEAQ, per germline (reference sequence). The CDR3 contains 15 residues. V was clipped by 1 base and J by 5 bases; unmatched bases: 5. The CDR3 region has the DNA TGTGCCAGCAGCTTAGTTACTAGCGGGATCGACGAGCAGTACTTC. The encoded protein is CASSLVTSGIDEQYF.

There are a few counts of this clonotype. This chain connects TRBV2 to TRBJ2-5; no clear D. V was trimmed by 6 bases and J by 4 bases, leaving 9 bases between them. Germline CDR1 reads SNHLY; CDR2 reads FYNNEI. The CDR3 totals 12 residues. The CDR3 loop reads CASSSVTETQYF. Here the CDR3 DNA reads TGTGCCAGCAGCTCCGTGACAGAGACCCAGTACTTC.

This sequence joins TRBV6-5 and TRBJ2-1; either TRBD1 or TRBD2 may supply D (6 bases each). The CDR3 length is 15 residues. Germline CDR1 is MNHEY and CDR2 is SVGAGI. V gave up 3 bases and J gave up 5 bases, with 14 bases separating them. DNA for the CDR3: TGTGCCAGCAGTTATAATGGGGGGCTTAACAATGAGCAGTTCTTC. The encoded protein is CASSYNGGLNNEQFF.

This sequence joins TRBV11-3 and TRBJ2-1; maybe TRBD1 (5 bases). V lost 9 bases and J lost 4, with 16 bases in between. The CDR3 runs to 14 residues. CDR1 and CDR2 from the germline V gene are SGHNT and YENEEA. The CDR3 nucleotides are TGTGCCAGTGCCTTAGACAGCAGTTACAATGAGCAGTTCTTC. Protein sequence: CASALDSSYNEQFF.

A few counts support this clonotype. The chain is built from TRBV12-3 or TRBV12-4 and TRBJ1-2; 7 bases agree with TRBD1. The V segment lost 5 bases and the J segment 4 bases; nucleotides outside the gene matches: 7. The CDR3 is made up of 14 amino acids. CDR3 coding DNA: TGTGCCAGCAGTCTGGGACAGAAGGGCTATGGCTACACCTTC. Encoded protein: CASSLGQKGYGYTF.

This CDR3 reads CASSEGSYTEAFF. The CDR3 DNA reads TGTGCCAGCAGCGAAGGGTCTTACACTGAAGCTTTCTTT. The V and J genes are TRBV9 and TRBJ1-1, with D unresolved. Germline V gene lookup returns CDR1 SGDLS and CDR2 YYNGEE. The CDR3 sequence is 13 residues long. With 3 bases removed from V and 3 bases from J, the gap between germline ends came to 9 bases.

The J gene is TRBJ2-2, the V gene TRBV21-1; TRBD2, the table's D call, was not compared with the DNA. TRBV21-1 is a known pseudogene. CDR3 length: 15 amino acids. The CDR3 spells CARGGLAGATGELFF. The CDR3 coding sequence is TGTGCTAGGGGCGGACTAGCGGGAGCCACCGGGGAGCTGTTTTTT.

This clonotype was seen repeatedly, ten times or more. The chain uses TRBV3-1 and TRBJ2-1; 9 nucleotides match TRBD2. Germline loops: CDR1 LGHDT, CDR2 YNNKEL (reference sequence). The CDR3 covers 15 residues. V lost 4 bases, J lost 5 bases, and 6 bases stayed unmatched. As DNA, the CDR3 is TGTGCCAGCAGCCCCCTGGGACTAGCCCACAATGAGCAGTTCTTC. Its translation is CASSPLGLAHNEQFF.

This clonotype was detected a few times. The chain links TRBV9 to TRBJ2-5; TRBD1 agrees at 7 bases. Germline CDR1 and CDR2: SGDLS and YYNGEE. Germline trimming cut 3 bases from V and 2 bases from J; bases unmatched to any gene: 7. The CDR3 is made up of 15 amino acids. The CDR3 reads CASSAHTGDQETQYF. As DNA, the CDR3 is TGTGCCAGCAGCGCACACACAGGGGATCAAGAGACCCAGTACTTC. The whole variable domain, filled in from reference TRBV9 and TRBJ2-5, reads DSGVTQTPKHLITATGQRVTLRCSPRSGDLSVYWYQQSLDQGLQFLIQYYNGEERAKGNILERFSAQQFPDLHSELNLSSLELGDSALYFCASSAHTGDQETQYFGPGTRLLVL.

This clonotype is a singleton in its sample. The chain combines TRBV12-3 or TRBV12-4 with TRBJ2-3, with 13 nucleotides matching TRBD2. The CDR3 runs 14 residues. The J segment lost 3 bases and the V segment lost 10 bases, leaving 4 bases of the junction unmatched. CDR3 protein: CAILGLAGTDTQYF. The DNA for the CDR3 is TGTGCCATATTGGGACTAGCGGGGACAGATACGCAGTATTTT.

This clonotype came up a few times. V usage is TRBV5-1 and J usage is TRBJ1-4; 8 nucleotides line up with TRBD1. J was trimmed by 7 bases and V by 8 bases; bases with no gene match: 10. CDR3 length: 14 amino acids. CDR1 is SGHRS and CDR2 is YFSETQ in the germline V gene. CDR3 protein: CASKLTGGSEKLFF. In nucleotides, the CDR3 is TGCGCCAGTAAACTCACAGGGGGAAGTGAAAAACTGTTTTTT.

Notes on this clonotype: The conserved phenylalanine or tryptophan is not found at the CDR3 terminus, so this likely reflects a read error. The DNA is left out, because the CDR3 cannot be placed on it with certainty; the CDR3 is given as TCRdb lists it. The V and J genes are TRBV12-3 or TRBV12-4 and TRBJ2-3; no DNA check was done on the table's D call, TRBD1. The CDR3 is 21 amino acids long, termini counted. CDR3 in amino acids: CASSLAGQGVGFVADTQYFGP.

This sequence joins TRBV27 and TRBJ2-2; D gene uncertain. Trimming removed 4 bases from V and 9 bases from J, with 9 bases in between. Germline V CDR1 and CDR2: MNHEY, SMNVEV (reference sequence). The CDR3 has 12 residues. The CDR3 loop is CASSSATRELFF. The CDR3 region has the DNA TGTGCCAGCAGTTCGGCGACCCGGGAGCTGTTTTTT.

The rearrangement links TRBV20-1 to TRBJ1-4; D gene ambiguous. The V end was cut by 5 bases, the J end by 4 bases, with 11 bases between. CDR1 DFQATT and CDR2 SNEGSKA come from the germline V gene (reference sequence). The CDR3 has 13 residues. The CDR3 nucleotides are TGCAGTGCTCGGAACAGCTATAATGAAAAACTGTTTTTT. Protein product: CSARNSYNEKLFF.

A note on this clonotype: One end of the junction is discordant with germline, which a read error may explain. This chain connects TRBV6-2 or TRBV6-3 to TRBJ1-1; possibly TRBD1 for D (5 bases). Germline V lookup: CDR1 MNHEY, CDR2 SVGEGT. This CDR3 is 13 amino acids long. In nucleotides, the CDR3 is TGTGCCAGCAGTTACCTTGAGAGAGGGGCACCTCTTTTT. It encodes CASSYLERGAPLF.

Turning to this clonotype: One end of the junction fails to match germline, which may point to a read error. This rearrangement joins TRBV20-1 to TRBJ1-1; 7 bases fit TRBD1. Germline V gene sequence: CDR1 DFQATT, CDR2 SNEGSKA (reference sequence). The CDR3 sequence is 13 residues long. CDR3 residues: CGATVTGDTEAFF. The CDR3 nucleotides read TGCGGTGCTACCGTTACAGGGGACACTGAAGCTTTCTTT.